These 13 T cell receptor beta chains share one sample of origin, sequenced in a study of response to subunit inactivated influenza vaccine. TCRdb independently ran MiXCR on the RT-PCR reads; one entry per CDR3 protein. This sample has some 520,000 distinct CDR3 sequences, with more than 15% found just once. The material was CD4+ T cells sorted from PBMCs, obtained less than 30 months after vaccination. The source of these receptors is a man aged 50-75 years who received an inactivated influenza vaccine.

This clonotype occurred a few times. The chain uses TRBV9 and TRBJ2-2; 8 nucleotides match TRBD1. Germline lookup yields CDR1 SGDLS and CDR2 YYNGEE. CDR3 size: 16 residues. V was clipped by 0 bases and J by 2 bases; unmatched bases: 3. CDR3 region: CASSVAGQGNTGELFF. The CDR3 DNA reads as TGTGCCAGCAGCGTAGCCGGACAGGGAAACACCGGGGAGCTGTTTTTT.

This clonotype was observed many times. This chain joins TRBV12-3 or TRBV12-4 and TRBJ2-7; TRBD2 agrees at 13 bases. Unmatched junction bases numbered 9, after V lost 5 bases and J lost 5 bases. The CDR3 has 16 residues. The CDR3 DNA follows: TGTGCCAGCAGTGCCCTGACTAGCGGGGGGCACAACGAGCAGTACTTC. It translates to CASSALTSGGHNEQYF.

V is TRBV15 and J is TRBJ1-2; D unclear. V was pared by 0 bases and J by 5 bases, with 7 bases between. CDR1 and CDR2 from the germline V gene are LNHNV and YYDKDF (reference sequence). This CDR3 has 13 residues. The CDR3 sequence: CATSRDLLYGYTF. The CDR3, as DNA: TGTGCCACCAGCAGAGATCTACTATATGGCTACACCTTC.

This clonotype was found a few times. The chain combines TRBV5-5 with TRBJ2-3; TRBD2 is a possible D gene (5 bases). CDR3 length: 16 amino acids. V gave up 0 bases and J gave up 5 bases, with 16 bases separating them. CDR1 is SGHKS, CDR2 YYEKEE, per germline (reference sequence). This chain's CDR3 is CASSLVASRTGDTQYF. Written as DNA, the CDR3 is TGTGCCAGCAGCTTGGTTGCTAGCCGGACGGGAGATACGCAGTATTTT.

This clonotype was counted ten times or more. This chain joins TRBV29-1 and TRBJ2-5, with D perhaps being TRBD1 or TRBD2 (5 bases each). The CDR3 loop spans 12 amino acids. V lost 7 bases and J lost 4, with 13 bases in between. CDR1 is SQVTM, CDR2 ANQGSEA, per germline. CDR3 protein: CSAGPERETQYF. The CDR3 region has the DNA TGCAGCGCGGGACCGGAAAGAGAGACCCAGTACTTC.

The rearrangement links TRBV20-1 to TRBJ2-3; D is unresolved. Germline V gives CDR1 DFQATT, CDR2 SNEGSKA (reference sequence). This CDR3 is 12 amino acids long. V was shortened by 2 bases and J by 1 base, with 4 bases between the two germline ends. DNA for the CDR3: TGCAGTGCTAGAACCCGCACAGATACGCAGTATTTT. It codes for CSARTRTDTQYF.

This clonotype was detected only a few times. V is TRBV29-1 and J is TRBJ2-3; 10 positions agree with TRBD2. CDR1 is SQVTM, CDR2 ANQGSEA, per germline. This CDR3 region has 16 residues. The V gene end was trimmed by 7 bases and the J gene end by 0 bases; junction bases not matched to a gene: 10. The chain's CDR3 is CSAVAGGFTSTDTQYF. In DNA form, the CDR3 reads TGCAGCGCCGTAGCGGGAGGATTTACTAGCACAGATACGCAGTATTTT.

The rearrangement links TRBV7-9 to TRBJ1-2; D is undetermined. V shed 5 bases and J shed 4 bases, with 14 bases lying between them. This CDR3 contains 14 residues. CDR1 and CDR2 from the germline V gene are SEHNR and FQNEAQ (reference sequence). The CDR3 reads CASSPPAGVYGYTF. In DNA, the CDR3 is TGTGCCAGCAGCCCTCCCGCCGGGGTCTATGGCTACACCTTC. Combining the CDR3 with reference TRBV7-9 and TRBJ1-2 gives the whole variable domain DTGVSQNPRHKITKRGQNVTFRCDPISEHNRLYWYRQTLGQGPEFLTYFQNEAQLEKSRLLSDRFSAERPKGSFSTLEIQRTEQGDSAMYLCASSPPAGVYGYTFGSGTRLTVV.

This clonotype appeared a few times. The DNA of the CDR3 is TGTGCCAGCAGCTTACCCAGATCCAACGGGCAGTTCTTC. This encodes CASSLPRSNGQFF. The chain uses TRBV7-8 and TRBJ2-1; no clear D. This CDR3 spans 13 amino acids. The germline gives CDR1 SGHVS, CDR2 FQNEAQ. The V end lost 2 bases, the J end lost 12 bases, and 14 bases lay between the germline ends.

This clonotype was counted only a few times. The J gene is TRBJ2-3, the V gene TRBV9; D is unresolved. Trimming took 3 bases from V and 1 from J, leaving 9 bases between them. CDR3 length: 14 residues. CDR1 SGDLS and CDR2 YYNGEE come from the germline V gene. The CDR3 region has the DNA TGTGCCAGCAGCGAGAGAGCCGGCACAGATACGCAGTATTTT. Protein product: CASSERAGTDTQYF.

This clonotype was seen a handful of times. The chain has TRBV19 and TRBJ2-2, with 8 bases that match TRBD2. V lost 7 bases, J lost 4 bases, and 11 bases stayed unmatched. Germline V gene data show CDR1 as LNHDA and CDR2 as SQIVND (reference sequence). The CDR3 runs 16 residues. The CDR3 spells CASKITGGIGTGELFF. For the CDR3, the DNA is TGTGCCAGTAAGATAACGGGAGGGATCGGCACCGGGGAGCTGTTTTTT.

This clonotype has more than one count but fewer than ten. This sequence joins TRBV7-7 and TRBJ2-1, with TRBD1 matching over 8 bases. Germline CDR1 reads SSHAT; CDR2 reads FNYEAQ (reference sequence). The V gene end was trimmed by 1 base and the J gene end by 4 bases; junction bases not matched to a gene: 0. This CDR3 spans 14 amino acids. The CDR3 coding sequence is TGTGCCAGCAGCTTAGGGACAGGGTACAATGAGCAGTTCTTC. It codes for CASSLGTGYNEQFF.

This clonotype has a handful of counts. The J gene is TRBJ2-1, the V gene TRBV5-1; no reliable D call. CDR1 is SGHRS and CDR2 is YFSETQ in the germline V gene. This CDR3 is built from 11 residues. V lost 7 bases and J lost 3, with 5 bases in between. The CDR3 loop is CASGVYNEQFF. CDR3 sequence (DNA): TGCGCCAGCGGAGTCTACAATGAGCAGTTCTTC.